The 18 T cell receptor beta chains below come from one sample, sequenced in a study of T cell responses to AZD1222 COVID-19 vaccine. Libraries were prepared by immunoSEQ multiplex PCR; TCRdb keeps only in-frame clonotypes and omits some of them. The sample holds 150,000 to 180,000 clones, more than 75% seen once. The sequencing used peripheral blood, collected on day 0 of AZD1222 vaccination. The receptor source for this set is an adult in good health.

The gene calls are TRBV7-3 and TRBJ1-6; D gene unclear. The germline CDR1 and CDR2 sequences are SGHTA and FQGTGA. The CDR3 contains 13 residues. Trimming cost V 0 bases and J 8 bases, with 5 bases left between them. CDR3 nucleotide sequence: TGTGCCAGCAGCTTAACTCAGGATTCACCCCTCCACTTT. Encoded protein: CASSLTQDSPLHF.

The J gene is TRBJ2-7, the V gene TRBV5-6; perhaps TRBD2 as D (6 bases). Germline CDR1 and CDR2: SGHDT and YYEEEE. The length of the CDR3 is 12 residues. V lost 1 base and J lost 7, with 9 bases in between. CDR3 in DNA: TGTGCCAGCAGCTTGAGGGCGGGAGAGCAGTACTTC. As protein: CASSLRAGEQYF.

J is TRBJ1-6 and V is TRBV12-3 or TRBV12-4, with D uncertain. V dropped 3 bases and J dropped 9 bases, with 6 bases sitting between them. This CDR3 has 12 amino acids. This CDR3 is CASSFSASPLHF. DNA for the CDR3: TGTGCCAGCAGTTTTTCCGCTTCACCCCTCCACTTT.

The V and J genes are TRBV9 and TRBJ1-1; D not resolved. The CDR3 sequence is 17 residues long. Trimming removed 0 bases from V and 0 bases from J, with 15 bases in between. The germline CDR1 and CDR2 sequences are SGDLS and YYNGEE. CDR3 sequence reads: CASSVGVQPTLNTEAFF. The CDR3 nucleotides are TGTGCCAGCAGCGTAGGAGTCCAACCGACACTGAACACTGAAGCTTTCTTT.

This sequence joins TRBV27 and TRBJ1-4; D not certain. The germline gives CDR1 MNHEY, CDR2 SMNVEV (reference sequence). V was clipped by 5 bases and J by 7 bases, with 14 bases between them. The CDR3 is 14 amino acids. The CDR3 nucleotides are TGTGCCAGCAGTCTACGGGTGGAAGGTGAAAAACTGTTTTTT. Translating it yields CASSLRVEGEKLFF.

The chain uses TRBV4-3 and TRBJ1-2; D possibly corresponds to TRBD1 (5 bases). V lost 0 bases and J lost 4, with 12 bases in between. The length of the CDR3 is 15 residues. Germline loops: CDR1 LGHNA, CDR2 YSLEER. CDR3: CASSQEGRGGYGYTF. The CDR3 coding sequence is TGCGCCAGCAGCCAAGAGGGGAGGGGCGGCTATGGCTACACCTTC.

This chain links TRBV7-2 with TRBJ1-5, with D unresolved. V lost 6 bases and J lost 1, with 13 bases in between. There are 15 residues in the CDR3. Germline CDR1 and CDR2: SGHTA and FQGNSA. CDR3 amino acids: CASSPDPGSNQPQHF. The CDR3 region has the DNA TGTGCCAGCAGTCCCGACCCCGGGAGCAATCAGCCCCAGCATTTT.

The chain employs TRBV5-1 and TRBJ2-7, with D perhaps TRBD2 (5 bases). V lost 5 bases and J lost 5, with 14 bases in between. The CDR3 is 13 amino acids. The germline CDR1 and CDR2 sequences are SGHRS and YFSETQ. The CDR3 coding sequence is TGCGCCAGCAGGCCGGGATCCCTCAACGAGCAGTACTTC. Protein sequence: CASRPGSLNEQYF.

CDR3 region: CASSESGPGYTF. The DNA for the CDR3 is TGTGCCAGTAGCGAATCCGGGCCCGGCTACACCTTC. J is TRBJ1-2 and V is TRBV19; D is unresolved. The CDR3 sequence is 12 residues long. Germline V lookup: CDR1 LNHDA, CDR2 SQIVND (reference sequence). The V end lost 6 bases, the J end lost 8 bases, and 13 bases lay between the germline ends.

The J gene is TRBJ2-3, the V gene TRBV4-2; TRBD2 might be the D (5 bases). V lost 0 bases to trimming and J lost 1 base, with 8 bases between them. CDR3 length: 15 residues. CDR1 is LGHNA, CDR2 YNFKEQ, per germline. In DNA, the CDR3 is TGTGCCAGCAGCCAAGAAATGAGGGGCACAGATACGCAGTATTTT. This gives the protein CASSQEMRGTDTQYF.

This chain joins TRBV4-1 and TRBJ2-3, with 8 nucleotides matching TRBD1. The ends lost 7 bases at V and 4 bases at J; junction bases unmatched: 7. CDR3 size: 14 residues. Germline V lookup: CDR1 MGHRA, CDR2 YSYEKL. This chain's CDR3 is CASNGQGSADTQYF. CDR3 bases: TGCGCCAGCAACGGACAGGGTAGCGCAGATACGCAGTATTTT.

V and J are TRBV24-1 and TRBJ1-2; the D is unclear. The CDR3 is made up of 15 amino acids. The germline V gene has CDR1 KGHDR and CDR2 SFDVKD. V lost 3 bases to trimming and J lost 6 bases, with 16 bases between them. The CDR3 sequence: CATSDRTVPGNGYTF. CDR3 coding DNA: TGTGCCACCAGTGATAGAACAGTGCCGGGTAATGGCTACACCTTC.

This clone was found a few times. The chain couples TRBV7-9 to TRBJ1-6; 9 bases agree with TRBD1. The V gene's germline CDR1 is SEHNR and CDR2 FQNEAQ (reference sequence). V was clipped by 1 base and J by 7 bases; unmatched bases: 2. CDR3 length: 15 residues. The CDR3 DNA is TGTGCCAGCAGCTTAGAAACAGGGGGCAATTCACCCCTCCACTTT. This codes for CASSLETGGNSPLHF.

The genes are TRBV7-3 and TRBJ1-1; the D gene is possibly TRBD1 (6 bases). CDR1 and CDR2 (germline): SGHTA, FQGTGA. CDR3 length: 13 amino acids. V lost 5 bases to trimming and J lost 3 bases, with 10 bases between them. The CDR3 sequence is CASSQAGDTEAFF. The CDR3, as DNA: TGTGCCAGCAGCCAAGCAGGGGACACTGAAGCTTTCTTT.

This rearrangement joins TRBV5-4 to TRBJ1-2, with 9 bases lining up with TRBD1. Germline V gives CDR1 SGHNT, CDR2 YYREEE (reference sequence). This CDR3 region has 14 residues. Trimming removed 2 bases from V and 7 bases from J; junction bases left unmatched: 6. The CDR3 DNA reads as TGTGCCAGCAGCTTACAGGGACAGGGAGGTGGCTACACCTTC. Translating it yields CASSLQGQGGGYTF.

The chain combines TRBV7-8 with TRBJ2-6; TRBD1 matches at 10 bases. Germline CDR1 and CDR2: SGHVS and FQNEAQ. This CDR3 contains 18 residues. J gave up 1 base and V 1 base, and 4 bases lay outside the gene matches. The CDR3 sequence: CASSLGDRGRSGANVLTF. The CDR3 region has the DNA TGTGCCAGCAGCTTAGGGGACAGGGGTAGGTCTGGGGCCAACGTCCTGACTTTC.

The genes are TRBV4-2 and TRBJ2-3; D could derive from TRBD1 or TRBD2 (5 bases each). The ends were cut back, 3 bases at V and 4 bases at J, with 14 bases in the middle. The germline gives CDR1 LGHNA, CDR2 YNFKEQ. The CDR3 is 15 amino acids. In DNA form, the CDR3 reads TGTGCCAGCAGCCAGTCGGGACCTGGGGCAGATACGCAGTATTTT. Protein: CASSQSGPGADTQYF.

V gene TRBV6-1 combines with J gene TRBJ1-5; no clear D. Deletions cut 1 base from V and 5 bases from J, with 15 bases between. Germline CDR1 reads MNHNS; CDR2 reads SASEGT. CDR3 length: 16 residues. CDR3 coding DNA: TGTGCCAGCAGTGAAGTTGGTGGGGTTAGGGATCAGCCCCAGCATTTT. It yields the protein CASSEVGGVRDQPQHF.